The 18 T cell receptor beta chains in this list originate from one sample, sequenced in a study of blood T cell repertoires in COVID-19 (dated by TCRdb to 2020 to 2022). The receptor library was made with the immunoSEQ multiplex PCR assay. TCRdb stores this immuneACCESS table with in-frame sequences only. Part of the clones is absent; in the studies checked, under half of the shortfall reflects unresolved V genes, and no reason is known for the rest. This sample gives about 140,000 clones in total; around 82% of them show up just once. The top ten clones comprise around 4% of the sample. Sequencing was done on a sample of peripheral blood. The source of these receptors is a woman in her sixties with acute or convalescent COVID-19.

This clone has only one observation. The chain couples TRBV10-3 to TRBJ2-1; perhaps TRBD1 as D (5 bases). Trimming pared 3 bases from V and 6 bases from J, leaving 9 bases between. Germline values: CDR1 ENHRY, CDR2 SYGVKD. The CDR3 contains 13 residues. The CDR3 sequence is CAISDDRPNEQFF. CDR3 in DNA: TGTGCCATCAGTGATGACAGACCCAATGAGCAGTTCTTC.

The V call is TRBV5-1, the J call TRBJ2-3; D is perhaps TRBD2 (5 bases). V was trimmed by 0 bases and J by 2 bases, leaving 13 bases between them. This CDR3 spans 16 amino acids. Germline CDR1 and CDR2: SGHRS and YFSETQ. CDR3 sequence: CASSLVGGPSTDTQYF. The DNA for the CDR3 is TGCGCCAGCAGCTTGGTTGGAGGCCCCTCCACAGATACGCAGTATTTT.

This clone was picked up one time. CDR3 region: CASKAGGNQPQHF. DNA for the CDR3: TGTGCCAGTAAGGCAGGGGGCAATCAGCCCCAGCATTTT. This chain connects TRBV19 to TRBJ1-5, with a tentative D call TRBD1 (6 bases). The CDR3 is made up of 13 amino acids. CDR1 and CDR2 from the germline V gene are LNHDA and SQIVND (reference sequence). V was shortened by 7 bases and J by 2 bases, with 9 bases between the two germline ends.

The CDR3 sequence is CASSLAPTGLYEQYF. The CDR3 nucleotides are TGCGCCAGCAGCTTGGCTCCGACAGGGCTCTACGAGCAGTACTTC. The chain has TRBV5-1 and TRBJ2-7; the match to TRBD1 covers 7 bases. The CDR3 contains 15 residues. V lost 0 bases and J lost 3; bases outside the gene matches: 6. Germline V gene data show CDR1 as SGHRS and CDR2 as YFSETQ.

The V call is TRBV7-3, the J call TRBJ2-1; TRBD1 agrees at 8 bases. From germline, CDR1 is SGHTA and CDR2 FQGTGA. Trimming cost V 5 bases and J 3 bases; bases outside gene matches: 6. CDR3 length: 15 residues. The CDR3 here is CASSPGTGVYNEQFF. CDR3 in DNA: TGTGCCAGCAGCCCCGGGACAGGAGTCTACAATGAGCAGTTCTTC.

The chain couples TRBV28 to TRBJ2-7; 9 positions agree with TRBD1. Germline V lookup: CDR1 MDHEN, CDR2 SYDVKM. Unmatched junction bases numbered 7, after V lost 6 bases and J lost 4 bases. This CDR3 has 14 amino acids. This CDR3 reads CASRGQGPPYEQYF. CDR3 DNA sequence: TGTGCCAGCAGGGGACAGGGACCACCTTACGAGCAGTACTTC.

This clone was counted only a few times. The J gene is TRBJ2-2, the V gene TRBV6-2 or TRBV6-3; D is perhaps TRBD2 (5 bases). Germline CDR1 and CDR2: MNHEY and SVGEGT. The CDR3 runs to 13 residues. Trimming removed 6 bases from V and 4 bases from J, with 9 bases in between. CDR3 nucleotide sequence: TGTGCCAGCAGCCGGGCGGGCACCGGGGAGCTGTTTTTT. Encoded protein: CASSRAGTGELFF.

A single count supports this clone. The CDR3, as DNA: TGTGCCAGCGCACTTTCGTCGGACAGTAACACTGAAGCTTTCTTT. Amino acids: CASALSSDSNTEAFF. The chain employs TRBV7-3 and TRBJ1-1; the D gene is possibly TRBD1 (6 bases). CDR1 SGHTA and CDR2 FQGTGA come from the germline V gene. V was clipped by 8 bases and J by 2 bases, with 18 bases between them. The CDR3 runs 15 residues.

The chain has TRBV29-1 and TRBJ1-2; the match to TRBD1 covers 8 bases. Trimming cost V 7 bases and J 4 bases; bases outside gene matches: 11. The CDR3 is 14 residues long. Germline lookup yields CDR1 SQVTM and CDR2 ANQGSEA. The CDR3 loop is CSALSGQGGYGYTF. CDR3 DNA: TGCAGCGCGCTCTCCGGACAGGGTGGCTATGGCTACACCTTC.

The chain has TRBV3-1 (or the pseudogene TRBV3-2) and TRBJ2-7; 7 nucleotides align to TRBD1. V trimming: 0 bases; J trimming: 5 bases; junction bases outside the gene matches: 10. The CDR3 contains 16 residues. Germline assignment: CDR1 LGHDT and CDR2 YNNKEL (reference sequence). The CDR3 DNA is TGTGCCAGCAGCCAAGATCAGCGACAGGGTGAACACGAGCAGTACTTC. Translation: CASSQDQRQGEHEQYF.

The V gene is TRBV6-2 or TRBV6-3, the J gene TRBJ1-5; D is undetermined. The CDR3 length is 14 residues. Germline CDR1 is MNHEY and CDR2 is SVGEGT. The germline V and J ends were trimmed by 2 bases and 6 bases, with 11 bases remaining between them. The CDR3 is CASSYSRVGQPQHF. DNA for the CDR3: TGTGCCAGCAGTTACAGCCGGGTGGGTCAGCCCCAGCATTTT.

The CDR3 spells CASSTTSGSNEQFF. DNA for the CDR3: TGCGCCAGCAGTACGACTAGCGGGAGCAATGAGCAGTTCTTC. V and J are TRBV5-1 and TRBJ2-1; 12 bases are shared with TRBD2. The CDR3 loop spans 14 amino acids. V lost 5 bases to trimming and J lost 6 bases; unmatched junction nucleotides: 3. In germline, CDR1 is SGHRS, CDR2 YFSETQ.

The rearrangement uses TRBV19 and TRBJ1-2; 8 nucleotides line up with TRBD1. Germline trimming cut 4 bases from V and 4 bases from J; bases unmatched to any gene: 8. Germline assignment: CDR1 LNHDA and CDR2 SQIVND (reference sequence). The CDR3 extends over 15 amino acids. The CDR3 DNA follows: TGTGCCAGTAGTACCGCCGGTCAGGGGGCCTATGGCTACACCTTC. This encodes CASSTAGQGAYGYTF.

This rearrangement joins TRBV9 to TRBJ2-1; the match to TRBD1 covers 9 bases. The J segment lost 5 bases and the V segment lost 3 bases, leaving 3 bases of the junction unmatched. Germline-derived CDR1 and CDR2 are SGDLS and YYNGEE. The CDR3 runs to 14 residues. DNA for the CDR3: TGTGCCAGCAGCGAACAGGGGGCGGACAATGAGCAGTTCTTC. It yields the protein CASSEQGADNEQFF.

The chain employs TRBV28 and TRBJ1-2; possible D gene TRBD1, 6 bases. The CDR3 spans 13 residues. V lost 3 bases to trimming and J lost 5 bases, with 10 bases between them. CDR1 is MDHEN and CDR2 is SYDVKM in the germline V gene. CDR3 protein: CASSFGQLYGYTF. The CDR3 DNA reads TGTGCCAGCAGTTTCGGACAGCTATATGGCTACACCTTC.

The chain recombines TRBV12-3 or TRBV12-4 with TRBJ1-1; D not resolved. This CDR3 comprises 12 residues. Trimming left V 1 base short and J 7 bases short, with 7 bases between. Here the CDR3 DNA reads TGTGCCAGCAGTTTAGGGGCATTTGAAGCTTTCTTT. This encodes CASSLGAFEAFF.

The chain carries TRBV11-3 and TRBJ1-4; D gene unclear. This CDR3 comprises 14 residues. CDR1 SGHNT and CDR2 YENEEA come from the germline V gene. Trimming shortened V by 1 base and J by 5 bases, and 8 bases separated the two germline ends. The CDR3 bases are TGTGCCAGCAGCTTAGGGCAACCAAATGAAAAACTGTTTTTT. Protein product: CASSLGQPNEKLFF.

This sequence joins TRBV5-1 and TRBJ2-5; no firm D call. V dropped 3 bases and J dropped 2 bases, with 11 bases sitting between them. Germline V gives CDR1 SGHRS, CDR2 YFSETQ. The length of the CDR3 is 14 residues. The CDR3 coding sequence is TGCGCCAGCAGCTCCGGCGGCCGACAAGAGACCCAGTACTTC. Its translation: CASSSGGRQETQYF. Full variable domain (outside the CDR3, taken from reference TRBV5-1 and TRBJ2-5): KAGVTQTPRYLIKTRGQQVTLSCSPISGHRSVSWYQQTPGQGLQFLFEYFSETQRNKGNFPGRFSGRQFSNSRSEMNVSTLELGDSALYLCASSSGGRQETQYFGPGTRLLVL.